One sample yielded the 32 T cell receptor beta chains listed below, sequenced in a study of early T cells in non-severe SARS-CoV-2 infection. TCRdb re-analysed the 5' RACE reads in MiXCR, keeping a single row per CDR3 protein. The repertoire includes tens of thousands of distinct CDR3 sequences, around 12% of them detected once, and about 2.5% sits in the top ten. The input for sequencing was whole blood, taken at baseline. The receptors originated from an adult who was a healthcare worker with PCR-confirmed SARS-CoV-2 infection or an uninfected control (not recorded which).

The CDR3 nucleotides read TGTGCCAGCTCACCCTGGACAGGACCTGAGGAGACCCAGTACTTC. Amino acid sequence: CASSPWTGPEETQYF. The chain employs TRBV18 and TRBJ2-5, with 7 nucleotides matching TRBD1. The CDR3 runs 15 residues. Germline CDR1 is KGHSH and CDR2 is LQKENI. Trimming cost V 3 bases and J 5 bases; bases outside gene matches: 9.

This clonotype occurred many times. The J gene is TRBJ1-2, the V gene TRBV11-2; D perhaps matches TRBD1 (5 bases). Trimming pared 6 bases from V and 5 bases from J, leaving 19 bases between. This CDR3 is 15 amino acids long. Germline assignment: CDR1 SGHAT and CDR2 FQNNGV. The CDR3 protein is CASSRSTGLVYGYTF. The CDR3 coding sequence is TGTGCCAGCAGTCGGAGCACGGGGCTCGTTTATGGCTACACCTTC. The full variable domain, in which reference TRBV11-2 and TRBJ1-2 provide the parts outside the CDR3, is EAGVAQSPRYKIIEKRQSVAFWCNPISGHATLYWYQQILGQGPKLLIQFQNNGVVDDSQLPKDRFSAERLKGVDSTLKIQPAKLEDSAVYLCASSRSTGLVYGYTFGSGTRLTVV.

The rearrangement joins TRBV7-8 to TRBJ2-5, with D perhaps TRBD2 (6 bases). Looked up from germline, CDR1 is SGHVS and CDR2 is FQNEAQ. This CDR3 is built from 15 residues. V lost 5 bases, J lost 4 bases, and 17 bases lay in between. The CDR3 loop reads CASSQTWAGRETQYF. CDR3 DNA sequence: TGTGCCAGCAGCCAGACGTGGGCGGGGCGAGAGACCCAGTACTTC.

The chain links TRBV7-2 to TRBJ2-1; 8 nucleotides agree with TRBD1. This CDR3 is built from 13 residues. J lost 15 bases, V lost 4 bases, and 11 bases had no gene match. The germline gives CDR1 SGHTA, CDR2 FQGNSA. The CDR3 protein is CASSWQGAAIGFF. In DNA form, the CDR3 reads TGTGCCAGCAGCTGGCAGGGGGCAGCCATCGGGTTCTTC.

At least ten counts were recorded for this clonotype. The chain combines TRBV5-1 with TRBJ2-7; 8 positions agree with TRBD1. Germline values: CDR1 SGHRS, CDR2 YFSETQ. V dropped 0 bases and J dropped 2; count of bases not matched to a gene: 4. The CDR3 totals 15 residues. As DNA, the CDR3 is TGCGCCAGCAGCTTGGCAGGACAGGGCCCCTACGAGCAGTACTTC. This encodes CASSLAGQGPYEQYF. Filled out from reference TRBV5-1 and TRBJ2-7, the complete variable domain reads KAGVTQTPRYLIKTRGQQVTLSCSPISGHRSVSWYQQTPGQGLQFLFEYFSETQRNKGNFPGRFSGRQFSNSRSEMNVSTLELGDSALYLCASSLAGQGPYEQYFGPGTRLTVT.

The chain couples TRBV7-2 to TRBJ2-7; 8 nucleotides match TRBD2. Germline assignment: CDR1 SGHTA and CDR2 FQGNSA. The CDR3 loop spans 15 amino acids. Trimming at V came to 2 bases and at J to 0 bases, leaving 3 bases not matched to a gene. The CDR3 nucleotides read TGTGCCAGCAGCTTATACGGGGGGGACTCCTACGAGCAGTACTTC. Translated, it gives CASSLYGGDSYEQYF.

In this sample, this clonotype turned up a few times. V gene TRBV20-1 combines with J gene TRBJ1-5; D gene unclear. The length of the CDR3 is 14 residues. V dropped 6 bases and J dropped 7 bases, with 19 bases sitting between them. Germline assignment: CDR1 DFQATT and CDR2 SNEGSKA (reference sequence). CDR3 loop: CSAYPGRLGQPQHF. CDR3 sequence (DNA): TGCAGTGCATACCCCGGCAGGTTAGGACAGCCCCAGCATTTT.

This rearrangement joins TRBV2 to TRBJ1-6; TRBD1 might be the D (5 bases). V dropped 7 bases and J dropped 9 bases, with 22 bases sitting between them. Germline V CDR1 and CDR2: SNHLY, FYNNEI. CDR3 length: 16 residues. CDR3 DNA: TGTGCCAGCACCGCTTGGGGGGGACGCGGGGGTTCACCCCTCCACTTT. Amino acids: CASTAWGGRGGSPLHF.

This chain uses TRBV29-1 with TRBJ1-2; D unresolved. Germline V CDR1 and CDR2: SQVTM, ANQGSEA. Trimming pared 2 bases from V and 2 bases from J, leaving 3 bases between. This CDR3 comprises 11 residues. The CDR3 coding sequence is TGCAGCGTTGAACAGAACTATGGCTACACCTTC. This sequence encodes CSVEQNYGYTF.

The sample holds a few counts of this clonotype. V gene TRBV5-4 combines with J gene TRBJ2-3; D is uncertain. The CDR3 length is 12 residues. Looked up from germline, CDR1 is SGHNT and CDR2 is YYREEE (reference sequence). With 6 bases removed from V and 1 base from J, the gap between germline ends came to 6 bases. In DNA, the CDR3 is TGTGCCAGCACCCGGGGCACAGATACGCAGTATTTT. This sequence encodes CASTRGTDTQYF.

There are many counts of this clonotype. V usage is TRBV7-8 and J usage is TRBJ2-5, with D uncertain. The CDR3 spans 15 residues. V dropped 6 bases and J dropped 1 base, with 15 bases sitting between them. CDR1 is SGHVS, CDR2 FQNEAQ, per germline. In DNA, the CDR3 is TGTGCCAGCAGTCCTACCACAACGTCCCAAGAGACCCAGTACTTC. This translates into CASSPTTTSQETQYF.

The chain combines TRBV11-3 with TRBJ1-5; weak D call: TRBD1 (6 bases). This CDR3 comprises 20 residues. V was clipped by 5 bases and J by 0 bases, with 26 bases between them. CDR1 and CDR2 from the germline V gene are SGHNT and YENEEA. Here the CDR3 DNA reads TGTGCCAGCAGCAAACCCGACTACCTCGGGACAACCCCTAGCAATCAGCCCCAGCATTTT. Protein product: CASSKPDYLGTTPSNQPQHF.

There are a few counts of this clonotype. The chain joins TRBV6-5 to TRBJ2-5, with D possibly being TRBD1 (5 bases). Between the trimmed V and J ends, which lost 6 bases and 4 bases, there was a span of 18 bases. The CDR3 has 15 amino acids. Germline CDR1 is MNHEY and CDR2 is SVGAGI. The CDR3, as DNA: TGTGCCAGCAGGGAATCTAACAGGTTTTTAGAGACCCAGTACTTC. It translates to CASRESNRFLETQYF.

There are a few counts of this clonotype. The chain couples TRBV7-6 to TRBJ1-3, with 7 bases matching TRBD1. Trimming cost V 1 base and J 2 bases; bases outside gene matches: 8. CDR1 and CDR2 from the germline V gene are SGHVS and FNYEAQ. This CDR3 has 17 residues. CDR3 sequence: CASSLGTGQGAGNTIYF. In DNA, the CDR3 is TGTGCCAGCAGCTTAGGAACCGGGCAGGGGGCTGGAAACACCATATATTTT.

This clonotype has a count of ten or more. The rearrangement links TRBV7-9 to TRBJ1-2; no clear D gene. The V gene's germline CDR1 is SEHNR and CDR2 FQNEAQ (reference sequence). The CDR3 sequence is 14 residues long. Trimming removed 2 bases from V and 5 bases from J, with 12 bases in between. The CDR3 DNA sequence: TGTGCCAGCAGCTTACCCCTGAGGGAGTATGGCTACACCTTC. Translation: CASSLPLREYGYTF. Filled out from reference TRBV7-9 and TRBJ1-2, the complete variable domain reads DTGVSQNPRHKITKRGQNVTFRCDPISEHNRLYWYRQTLGQGPEFLTYFQNEAQLEKSRLLSDRFSAERPKGSFSTLEIQRTEQGDSAMYLCASSLPLREYGYTFGSGTRLTVV.

The sample holds a few counts of this clonotype. The genes are TRBV2 and TRBJ2-6; possibly TRBD1 or TRBD2 for D (5 bases each). CDR1 SNHLY and CDR2 FYNNEI come from the germline V gene. V lost 3 bases to trimming and J lost 2 bases, with 8 bases between them. This CDR3 has 15 amino acids. The DNA of the CDR3 is TGTGCCAGCAGTGAGGGGGAGCCTGGGGCCAACGTCCTGACTTTC. Protein: CASSEGEPGANVLTF.

This clonotype was observed a handful of times. This chain connects TRBV5-5 to TRBJ2-7; TRBD1 matches 8 bases. The length of the CDR3 is 15 residues. Germline V gene data show CDR1 as SGHKS and CDR2 as YYEKEE (reference sequence). V gave up 0 bases and J gave up 7 bases; unmatched junction bases: 9. This CDR3 reads CASSLGRQGNREQYF. The CDR3 DNA sequence: TGTGCCAGCAGCTTGGGACGACAGGGGAATCGAGAGCAGTACTTC.

This clonotype was seen only a few times. The CDR3 DNA sequence: TGTGCCAGCAGCCAGCGGAGCTCCTACGAGCAGTACTTC. This sequence encodes CASSQRSSYEQYF. The chain has TRBV3-1 and TRBJ2-7; D is uncertain. The germline V and J ends were trimmed by 3 bases and 0 bases, with 6 bases remaining between them. From germline, CDR1 is LGHDT and CDR2 YNNKEL (reference sequence). The CDR3 has 13 amino acids.

V usage is TRBV7-2 and J usage is TRBJ2-6, with 9 bases that match TRBD1. This CDR3 has 19 amino acids. Germline V lookup: CDR1 SGHTA, CDR2 FQGNSA. J lost 0 bases, V lost 5 bases, and 11 bases had no gene match. The CDR3 bases are TGTGCCAGCAGCCCCAGGCTGGGACAGGGATTCTCTGGGGCCAACGTCCTGACTTTC. Its translation: CASSPRLGQGFSGANVLTF.

This clonotype was detected many times. V is TRBV11-2 and J is TRBJ2-1; TRBD2 matches 8 bases. CDR3 size: 17 residues. Germline CDR1 SGHAT, CDR2 FQNNGV. Trimming took 5 bases from V and 2 from J; bases not matched to a gene: 11. CDR3 in amino acids: CASSLSTGGVPYNEQFF. The CDR3, as DNA: TGTGCCAGCAGCCTAAGTACGGGAGGGGTGCCCTACAATGAGCAGTTCTTC.

V gene TRBV11-2 combines with J gene TRBJ2-1; D is undetermined. CDR3 length: 14 amino acids. From germline, CDR1 is SGHAT and CDR2 FQNNGV. V was pared by 6 bases and J by 0 bases, with 9 bases between. The DNA for the CDR3 is TGTGCCAGCAGTCCTACAAACTCCTACAATGAGCAGTTCTTC. It is translated as CASSPTNSYNEQFF. Combining the CDR3 with reference TRBV11-2 and TRBJ2-1 gives the whole variable domain EAGVAQSPRYKIIEKRQSVAFWCNPISGHATLYWYQQILGQGPKLLIQFQNNGVVDDSQLPKDRFSAERLKGVDSTLKIQPAKLEDSAVYLCASSPTNSYNEQFFGPGTRLTVL.

The V call is TRBV29-1, the J call TRBJ2-7, with 9 bases fitting TRBD2. This CDR3 has 12 residues. The germline V gene has CDR1 SQVTM and CDR2 ANQGSEA. The V segment lost 7 bases and the J segment 2 bases; nucleotides outside the gene matches: 3. CDR3 in amino acids: CSAAGGTYEQYF. CDR3 bases: TGCAGCGCAGCGGGGGGCACCTACGAGCAGTACTTC.

The chain is built from TRBV28 and TRBJ1-1, with D possibly being TRBD1 (6 bases). The CDR3 sequence is 14 residues long. Looked up from germline, CDR1 is MDHEN and CDR2 is SYDVKM. V shed 1 base and J shed 5 bases, with 11 bases lying between them. The CDR3 sequence: CASSLSGEGTEAFF. In DNA form, the CDR3 reads TGTGCCAGCAGTTTATCAGGGGAGGGGACTGAAGCTTTCTTT.

This clonotype has only a few counts. This CDR3 is CASSTPTGSYEQYF. In DNA, the CDR3 is TGTGCCAGCAGTACTCCGACAGGTTCCTACGAGCAGTACTTC. The chain is built from TRBV28 and TRBJ2-7, with D possibly TRBD1 on 6 matching bases. V was trimmed by 5 bases and J by 1 base, leaving 12 bases between them. The length of the CDR3 is 14 residues. CDR1 is MDHEN, CDR2 SYDVKM, per germline.

The chain recombines TRBV12-3 or TRBV12-4 with TRBJ1-2; tentatively, D is TRBD1 (5 bases). V lost 7 bases to trimming and J lost 2 bases, with 8 bases between them. This CDR3 is built from 12 residues. Written as DNA, the CDR3 is TGTGCCAGCATGGGGCGGAACTATGGCTACACCTTC. Translated: CASMGRNYGYTF.

The rearrangement joins TRBV14 to TRBJ2-3, with D possibly being TRBD2 (5 bases). The CDR3 is 14 residues long. The germline gives CDR1 SGHDN, CDR2 FVKESK. V was clipped by 4 bases and J by 4 bases, with 12 bases between them. The CDR3 nucleotides are TGTGCCAGCAGCCCTGACTATTCGGCAGATACGCAGTATTTT. This gives the protein CASSPDYSADTQYF. Drawing the rest from reference TRBV14 and TRBJ2-3, the complete variable domain is EAGVTQFPSHSVIEKGQTVTLRCDPISGHDNLYWYRRVMGKEIKFLLHFVKESKQDESGMPNNRFLAERTGGTYSTLKVQPAELEDSGVYFCASSPDYSADTQYFGPGTRLTVL.

A few counts support this clonotype. CDR3 in DNA: TGTGCCAGCAGCCAAGATGGGGTTGAAGCTTTCTTT. It translates to CASSQDGVEAFF. V is TRBV4-2 and J is TRBJ1-1, with D hard to call. V lost 0 bases and J lost 7, with 6 bases in between. Germline V lookup: CDR1 LGHNA, CDR2 YNFKEQ. This CDR3 is 12 amino acids long.

This clonotype was seen only a few times. The chain uses TRBV20-1 and TRBJ1-1, with TRBD1 identical over 10 bases. The CDR3 has 14 amino acids. J gave up 5 bases and V 6 bases, and 9 bases lay outside the gene matches. Germline CDR1 reads DFQATT; CDR2 reads SNEGSKA (reference sequence). The CDR3 reads CSAQTGGSGTEAFF. In DNA form, the CDR3 reads TGCAGTGCGCAGACAGGGGGCTCGGGGACTGAAGCTTTCTTT.

This clonotype was recorded a few times. The rearrangement links TRBV18 to TRBJ1-4; 8 bases are a match to TRBD1. Germline V gene data show CDR1 as KGHSH and CDR2 as LQKENI. This CDR3 spans 14 amino acids. J lost 5 bases, V lost 3 bases, and 2 bases had no gene match. The CDR3 sequence is CASSPGQVNEKLFF. The CDR3 coding sequence is TGTGCCAGCTCACCGGGACAGGTGAATGAAAAACTGTTTTTT.

This clonotype was counted many times. This chain joins TRBV24-1 and TRBJ2-1; D could derive from TRBD1 or TRBD2 (5 bases each). The V end was cut by 4 bases, the J end by 8 bases, with 14 bases between. Germline V gene data show CDR1 as KGHDR and CDR2 as SFDVKD. The CDR3 sequence is 14 residues long. The CDR3 region is CATSDTTRGDEQFF. DNA for the CDR3: TGTGCCACCAGTGACACCACTAGGGGCGATGAGCAGTTCTTC.

In the case of this clonotype: Since no conserved phenylalanine or tryptophan closes the CDR3, a read error is the likely cause. Because the CDR3's place on the DNA is in doubt, the DNA is left out and the CDR3 is given as listed by TCRdb. This chain joins TRBV6-1 and TRBJ2-3; TRBD2, the table's D call, was not compared with the DNA. In germline, CDR1 is MNHNS, CDR2 SASEGT. The CDR3 is 14 residues long, counting both termini. CDR3 sequence: CASSEALGAGDRLS.

The rearrangement links TRBV11-2 to TRBJ1-6; D is unresolved. This CDR3 is 14 amino acids long. CDR1 SGHAT and CDR2 FQNNGV come from the germline V gene. The V gene lost 1 base and the J gene lost 9 bases, with 10 bases spanning the gap. The CDR3 sequence: CASSLAPPVSPLHF. The CDR3 DNA reads TGTGCCAGCAGCTTAGCCCCCCCCGTTTCACCCCTCCACTTT.